Listed below are T cell receptor beta chains from one sample, sequenced in a study of cytomegalovirus exposure and HLA in healthy donors. TCRdb keeps only in-frame clones here, not all; method: immunoSEQ multiplex PCR. The data show around 250,000 clones, around 90% seen once. Material for sequencing was PBMCs. The receptors originated from a young woman in good health and CMV-seronegative. Each CDR3 is given with its conserved first and last residue. A D gene is named only where the DNA matches it firmly. Only some rows state a clone size, as once, few, many or a class for expanded clones.

>TRBV6-6|NA|NA|TRBJ2-3
CASRGAPNTDTQYF
TGTGCCAGCAGGGGGGCGCCTAACACAGATACGCAGTATTTT
>TRBV7-9|TRBD1|NA|TRBJ2-7
CASSYGQGAHYEQYF
TGTGCCAGCAGCTACGGACAGGGGGCCCACTACGAGCAGTACTTC
>TRBV27|NA|NA|TRBJ2-2
CASSPKTIIRAGELFF
TGTGCCAGCAGTCCCAAAACGATAATCAGGGCCGGGGAGCTGTTTTTT
>TRBV27|TRBD1|NA|TRBJ1-6
CASSLSGQSNSPLHF
TGTGCCAGCAGTCTGTCGGGACAGAGTAATTCACCCCTCCACTTT
>TRBV29-1|TRBD1|NA|TRBJ1-4
CSVEAGTDNEKLFF
TGCAGCGTTGAAGCCGGGACAGATAATGAAAAACTGTTTTTT
>TRBV9|NA|NA|TRBJ2-4
CASSVDAQKVAKNIQYF
TGTGCCAGCAGCGTAGATGCTCAGAAAGTAGCCAAAAACATTCAGTACTTC
>TRBV4-3|NA|NA|TRBJ1-6
CASSHKSYYRSSYNSPLHF
TGCGCCAGCAGCCACAAGTCATATTACAGGAGCTCCTATAATTCACCCCTCCACTTT
>TRBV9|TRBD2|NA|TRBJ2-1
CASSVVPLAGGLDEQFF
TGTGCCAGCAGCGTAGTCCCCCTAGCGGGGGGGCTCGATGAGCAGTTCTTC
>TRBV19|NA|once|TRBJ2-3
CASSLVSTDTQYF
TGTGCCAGTAGTCTCGTATCCACAGATACGCAGTATTTT
>TRBV28|NA|NA|TRBJ1-1
CASQTRGTEAFF
TGTGCCAGCCAGACCCGGGGCACTGAAGCTTTCTTT